These 27 T cell receptor beta chains share one sample of origin, sequenced in a study of PD-1 blockade in classical Hodgkin lymphoma. The method was immunoSEQ multiplex PCR; TCRdb's version includes in-frame clones alone and lacks a portion of them. This sample carries fewer than 50,000 clones, about nine tenths of them seen once, and the ten largest clones take about a tenth. Autologous stem cell transplantation was followed by relapse in every patient, and brentuximab vedotin exposure varied. The material was peripheral blood mononuclear cells (PBMCs), obtained at baseline. All receptors derive from a human donor with classical Hodgkin lymphoma.

This chain joins TRBV4-1 and TRBJ2-7; D uncertain. CDR1 and CDR2 (germline): MGHRA, YSYEKL. This CDR3 region has 12 residues. Trimming stripped 1 base from V and 6 bases from J, with 7 bases between. The DNA of the CDR3 is TGCGCCAGCAGCCAAGTGGGTCGCGAGCAGTACTTC. It yields the protein CASSQVGREQYF.

The V gene is TRBV6-4, the J gene TRBJ1-6, with TRBD1 as a possible D gene (6 bases). CDR1 is MRHNA and CDR2 is SNTAGT in the germline V gene. The CDR3 totals 14 residues. V was shortened by 8 bases and J by 10 bases, with 18 bases between the two germline ends. CDR3 in DNA: TGTGCCAGCTCCAAGGAGGGGGTAGGATCACCCCTCCACTTT. Residues: CASSKEGVGSPLHF.

By sample share, this clone is medium-sized (0.01 to 0.1%). The chain has TRBV6-1 and TRBJ1-5; a weak D match, TRBD1 (5 bases). Per germline, CDR1 MNHNS and CDR2 SASEGT. V lost 2 bases and J 4 bases, leaving 12 bases between the germline ends. CDR3 length: 15 amino acids. The CDR3 sequence: CASSEFLGGNQPQHF. The CDR3 nucleotides read TGTGCCAGCAGTGAATTCCTCGGGGGAAATCAGCCCCAGCATTTT.

This clone turned up a few times. V gene TRBV29-1 combines with J gene TRBJ2-3; 14 bases match TRBD2. With 3 bases clipped from V and 11 bases from J, the junction kept 4 bases outside the gene matches. This CDR3 has 13 amino acids. Looked up from germline, CDR1 is SQVTM and CDR2 is ANQGSEA. Written as DNA, the CDR3 is TGCAGCGTTGAGACGACTAGCGGGAGGGAGCAGTATTTT. Protein sequence: CSVETTSGREQYF.

This chain uses TRBV19 with TRBJ2-6; 8 nucleotides agree with TRBD1. CDR1 is LNHDA and CDR2 is SQIVND in the germline V gene (reference sequence). Germline trimming cut 7 bases from V and 4 bases from J; bases unmatched to any gene: 15. The CDR3 extends over 18 amino acids. CDR3 amino acids: CASNRGQGPPLGANVLTF. The CDR3 nucleotides are TGTGCCAGTAACCGAGGACAGGGCCCTCCTCTGGGGGCCAACGTCCTGACTTTC.

This chain links TRBV5-1 with TRBJ2-7, with no clear D. Germline loops: CDR1 SGHRS, CDR2 YFSETQ. The V gene lost 0 bases and the J gene lost 0 bases, with 13 bases spanning the gap. The length of the CDR3 is 16 residues. The chain's CDR3 is CASSLVNSMLSYEQYF. The DNA of the CDR3 is TGCGCCAGCAGCTTGGTCAATAGCATGCTCTCCTACGAGCAGTACTTC.

The chain links TRBV5-1 to TRBJ2-2; 10 positions match TRBD2. From germline, CDR1 is SGHRS and CDR2 YFSETQ. The CDR3 is made up of 16 amino acids. V lost 6 bases and J lost 4; bases outside the gene matches: 9. This CDR3 is CASKASGSVGTGELFF. Written as DNA, the CDR3 is TGCGCCAGCAAAGCTAGCGGGAGCGTTGGCACCGGGGAGCTGTTTTTT.

The chain is built from TRBV6-4 and TRBJ2-2; unclear D gene. V gave up 0 bases and J gave up 4 bases, with 6 bases separating them. The CDR3 loop spans 14 amino acids. In germline, CDR1 is MRHNA, CDR2 SNTAGT. In nucleotides, the CDR3 is TGTGCCAGCAGTGACTCTCCTAGCACCGGGGAGCTGTTTTTT. Protein product: CASSDSPSTGELFF.

The genes are TRBV5-1 and TRBJ2-1; 15 bases are shared with TRBD2. Germline lookup yields CDR1 SGHRS and CDR2 YFSETQ. J gave up 9 bases and V 4 bases, and 11 bases lay outside the gene matches. The CDR3 sequence is 17 residues long. The CDR3: CASSGGTSGGTSAEQFF. CDR3 nucleotide sequence: TGCGCCAGCAGCGGAGGGACTAGCGGGGGGACGTCGGCTGAGCAGTTCTTC.

J is TRBJ2-4 and V is TRBV19; D gene unclear. This CDR3 has 16 residues. V was pared by 3 bases and J by 0 bases, with 12 bases between. From germline, CDR1 is LNHDA and CDR2 SQIVND (reference sequence). The CDR3 DNA sequence: TGTGCCAGTAGTATGGTTCCAGGCATAGCCAAAAACATTCAGTACTTC. It translates to CASSMVPGIAKNIQYF.

This clone was detected only a few times. This chain links TRBV4-1 with TRBJ1-5; TRBD1 matches at 10 bases. After removal of 5 bases from V and 7 bases from J, the junction contained 8 bases not matched to a gene. This CDR3 spans 15 amino acids. The germline V gene encodes CDR1 MGHRA and CDR2 YSYEKL. The CDR3 bases are TGCGCCAGCAGCGGGACAGGGGCAATGGGGCAGCCCCAGCATTTT. This encodes CASSGTGAMGQPQHF.

By sample fraction, this clone is medium-sized. Within the sample, other DNA sequences also encode this same CDR3. J is TRBJ1-2 and V is TRBV27, with 7 bases lining up with TRBD1. Losses at the gene ends were 3 bases for V and 7 bases for J; bases not matched to a gene: 8. This CDR3 contains 14 residues. The germline V gene has CDR1 MNHEY and CDR2 SMNVEV (reference sequence). The CDR3 DNA sequence: TGTGCCAGCAGTTTGAGTACAGGGGAGAGTGGCTACACCTTC. Encoded protein: CASSLSTGESGYTF.

The rearrangement joins TRBV18 to TRBJ2-1; the D gene is possibly TRBD1 (5 bases). The V and J ends lost 3 bases and 1 base respectively, with 7 bases between them. This CDR3 has 14 residues. The germline CDR1 and CDR2 sequences are KGHSH and LQKENI. CDR3 DNA sequence: TGTGCCAGCTCACCTCAGGGTTCCTACAATGAGCAGTTCTTC. It specifies CASSPQGSYNEQFF. Supplemented by reference TRBV18 and TRBJ2-1, the full variable domain reads NAGVMQNPRHLVRRRGQEARLRCSPMKGHSHVYWYRQLPEEGLKFMVYLQKENIIDESGMPKERFSAEFPKEGPSILRIQQVVRGDSAAYFCASSPQGSYNEQFFGPGTRLTVL.

This CDR3 is CASSEASVAKNIQYF. In DNA, the CDR3 is TGTGCCAGCAGTGAAGCGAGCGTAGCCAAAAACATTCAGTACTTC. The genes are TRBV6-1 and TRBJ2-4, with D unclear. CDR1 and CDR2 (germline): MNHNS, SASEGT. V was cut by 0 bases and J by 0 bases, with 6 bases left in between. The CDR3 length is 15 residues.

J is TRBJ2-7 and V is TRBV5-1; 7 nucleotides agree with TRBD1. V shed 6 bases and J 8 bases; nucleotides not matched to a gene: 20. There are 16 residues in the CDR3. Germline V CDR1 and CDR2: SGHRS, YFSETQ. The DNA of the CDR3 is TGCGCCAGCACCCCGTATTCCGGGACAGAGTGGTTCCAGCAGTACTTC. Translation: CASTPYSGTEWFQQYF.

The chain uses TRBV11-2 and TRBJ2-1, with D unresolved. From germline, CDR1 is SGHAT and CDR2 FQNNGV. V was shortened by 5 bases and J by 6 bases, with 5 bases between the two germline ends. The CDR3 consists of 11 residues. The CDR3 bases are TGTGCCAGCAGCATCTTCAATGAGCAGTTCTTC. This translates into CASSIFNEQFF.

V is TRBV5-1 and J is TRBJ1-1, with unresolved D. Germline assignment: CDR1 SGHRS and CDR2 YFSETQ. There are 14 residues in the CDR3. The V end lost 1 base, the J end lost 6 bases, and 13 bases lay between the germline ends. CDR3 loop: CASSLKAGGAEAFF. For the CDR3, the DNA is TGCGCCAGCAGCTTGAAAGCGGGTGGTGCTGAAGCTTTCTTT.

This chain joins TRBV9 and TRBJ1-1, with D uncertain. Germline CDR1 SGDLS, CDR2 YYNGEE. This CDR3 contains 14 residues. Trimming took 0 bases from V and 1 from J, leaving 7 bases between them. CDR3 sequence: CASSVDAGNTEAFF. In DNA, the CDR3 is TGTGCCAGCAGCGTAGACGCGGGGAACACTGAAGCTTTCTTT.

A single count supports this clone. The chain carries TRBV19 and TRBJ2-7, with D maybe TRBD2 (5 bases). The ends were cut back, 2 bases at V and 4 bases at J, with 12 bases in the middle. The CDR3 covers 14 residues. Per germline, CDR1 LNHDA and CDR2 SQIVND (reference sequence). The CDR3 sequence is CASSISFGNYEQYF. CDR3 sequence (DNA): TGTGCCAGTAGTATAAGCTTCGGGAATTACGAGCAGTACTTC.

This chain's CDR3 is CASSFPGQYEQYF. CDR3 nucleotides: TGTGCCAGCAGCTTCCCGGGGCAATACGAGCAGTACTTC. The chain couples TRBV7-2 to TRBJ2-7; tentatively, D is TRBD1 or TRBD2 (5 bases each). V lost 3 bases to trimming and J lost 4 bases, with 10 bases between them. The CDR3 totals 13 residues. In germline, CDR1 is SGHTA, CDR2 FQGNSA.

This clone was picked up a small number of times. The chain uses TRBV11-2 and TRBJ1-2, with unresolved D. The germline CDR1 and CDR2 sequences are SGHAT and FQNNGV. The CDR3 is 12 amino acids. V was cut by 1 base and J by 4 bases, with 4 bases left in between. The CDR3 protein is CASSLGVYGYTF. CDR3 DNA: TGTGCCAGCAGCTTAGGGGTCTATGGCTACACCTTC.

The rearrangement uses TRBV10-1 and TRBJ2-1; the match to TRBD1 covers 10 bases. Germline CDR1 is WNHNN and CDR2 is SYGVQD (reference sequence). This CDR3 contains 17 residues. The junction had 10 bases not matched to a gene; V was cut back by 4 bases and J by 4 bases. The CDR3 coding sequence is TGCGCCAGCAGTGTAACCGGGACAGGGGTTGGATACAATGAGCAGTTCTTC. This sequence encodes CASSVTGTGVGYNEQFF.

The rearrangement joins TRBV4-2 to TRBJ2-5, with 7 bases aligning to TRBD1. The CDR3 has 14 amino acids. Germline-derived CDR1 and CDR2 are LGHNA and YNFKEQ. The trim removed 2 bases at V and 1 base at J, leaving 1 base unmatched. This CDR3 is CASSQRDSQETQYF. The CDR3 DNA follows: TGTGCCAGCAGCCAACGGGACAGCCAAGAGACCCAGTACTTC.

This clone is a singleton in its sample. J is TRBJ2-7 and V is TRBV9; D gene ambiguous. Germline V gene data show CDR1 as SGDLS and CDR2 as YYNGEE. Between the trimmed V and J ends, which lost 0 bases and 0 bases, there was a span of 10 bases. The CDR3 extends over 15 amino acids. CDR3 sequence (DNA): TGTGCCAGCAGCGTAGGAGACCAGAGCTCCTACGAGCAGTACTTC. Its protein is CASSVGDQSSYEQYF.

The chain is built from TRBV27 and TRBJ2-7; D gene ambiguous. This CDR3 spans 16 amino acids. The germline V and J ends were trimmed by 1 base and 0 bases, with 13 bases remaining between them. Looked up from germline, CDR1 is MNHEY and CDR2 is SMNVEV (reference sequence). The CDR3 sequence is CASSLLGRPNSYEQYF. Here the CDR3 DNA reads TGTGCCAGCAGTTTATTAGGCAGGCCAAACTCCTACGAGCAGTACTTC.

The genes are TRBV12-1 and TRBJ2-1. TRBV12-1 is a listed pseudogene. CDR3 length: 13 amino acids. The CDR3 region is CASSLALGCEQFF. The DNA of the CDR3 is TGTGCCAGCAGCCTCGCCCTGGGGTGTGAGCAGTTCTTC.

The V gene is TRBV6-1, the J gene TRBJ2-3; D is tentatively TRBD1 or TRBD2 (5 bases each). There are 13 residues in the CDR3. V was cut by 3 bases and J by 10 bases, with 14 bases left in between. Germline CDR1 is MNHNS and CDR2 is SASEGT. The CDR3 DNA follows: TGTGCCAGCAGTGATTCGGGGCTGGGCGCGCAGTATTTT. Translating gives CASSDSGLGAQYF.